This T cell receptor (beta chain) was profiled in a study of blood T cell repertoires in COVID-19. Participant ages covered roughly 18 to 89 years across 24 US areas. Participant reports of clinical history set cohort assignment. This CDR3 has 19 residues. The authors' processing: Nucleated cell counts were estimated from reference gene primer amplification. Profiling relied on immunoSEQ multiplex PCR, and the TCRdb table lists in-frame clones only, not all of them. The D gene and trimming were derived from the DNA, and the V and J assignments and clone size from that table. The data contain 150,000 or so clones, around 87% of them singletons.

The specimen was PBMCs or T cells enriched from blood (not recorded which). The receptor was isolated from a woman aged 45-59 years who had recovered from COVID-19. This chain links TRBV21-1 with TRBJ1-5; the DNA was not compared with TRBD1, the D call given in the table. TRBV21-1 is an annotated pseudogene. The CDR3 loop is CASSKVSAGTPHSNQPQHF. Here the CDR3 DNA reads TGTGCCAGCAGCAAAGTTTCAGCCGGGACACCTCATTCCAATCAGCCCCAGCATTTT.